Shown below are 12 T cell receptor beta chains from a single sample sequenced in a study of blood T cells in healthy people across ages. For the second PCR, which ran for about 7 to 11 cycles, a sample-barcoded 5' primer and a J-beta primer mix were used. TCRdb re-derived calls from the 5' RACE reads in MiXCR, one entry per CDR3 protein. The sample lists some 890,000 distinct CDR3 sequences; 25% to 30% were seen once. In addition, the sample was reused for a study of T cells of mothers and their children.

Sequences were obtained from blood. The receptors derive from a woman between 40 and 50 years old in good health.

This clonotype was counted between two and nine times. V gene TRBV20-1 combines with J gene TRBJ1-3; D is perhaps TRBD1 (5 bases). CDR1 and CDR2 from the germline V gene are DFQATT and SNEGSKA (reference sequence). The CDR3 runs 14 residues. The V and J ends lost 3 bases and 3 bases respectively, with 12 bases between them. CDR3 in amino acids: CSARPGSSGNTIYF. CDR3 sequence (DNA): TGCAGTGCTAGGCCAGGGAGCAGTGGAAACACCATATATTTT.

In this sample, this clonotype turned up a few times. The chain combines TRBV2 with TRBJ1-2; D uncertain. The CDR3 covers 14 residues. Germline-derived CDR1 and CDR2 are SNHLY and FYNNEI. The ends were cut back, 8 bases at V and 8 bases at J, with 21 bases in the middle. CDR3 protein: CASFGWGGRLGYTF. CDR3 nucleotides: TGTGCCAGCTTTGGTTGGGGAGGCCGCTTAGGCTACACCTTC.

The chain recombines TRBV7-9 with TRBJ1-2; TRBD1 matches at 11 bases. In germline, CDR1 is SEHNR, CDR2 FQNEAQ (reference sequence). This CDR3 has 13 residues. After removal of 7 bases from V and 8 bases from J, the junction contained 6 bases not matched to a gene. The DNA of the CDR3 is TGTGCCAGCAAAGGACAGGGGGCGGACGGCTACACCTTC. Translation: CASKGQGADGYTF.

V is TRBV14 and J is TRBJ2-7; 7 bases align to TRBD1. The CDR3 runs 15 residues. The germline V gene encodes CDR1 SGHDN and CDR2 FVKESK. J was trimmed by 3 bases and V by 7 bases; bases with no gene match: 12. CDR3 DNA sequence: TGTGCCAGCAACCAGCCGGACAGGACGCGCTACGAGCAGTACTTC. It translates to CASNQPDRTRYEQYF.

This clonotype was observed many times. The genes are TRBV7-9 and TRBJ2-5; D perhaps matches TRBD1 (5 bases). This CDR3 is 14 amino acids long. The germline V and J ends were trimmed by 4 bases and 0 bases, with 9 bases remaining between them. Germline CDR1 is SEHNR and CDR2 is FQNEAQ (reference sequence). The DNA of the CDR3 is TGTGCCAGCAGCTACCGACAGAACCAAGAGACCCAGTACTTC. Translated, it gives CASSYRQNQETQYF.

Notes on this clonotype: This may come from a read error, since a much larger clone is one base off. The CDR3 is CASSITGTTSYNEQFF. The CDR3 coding sequence is TGTGCCAGCAGCATAACCGGGACTACCTCCTACAATGAGCAGTTCTTC. The chain employs TRBV7-3 and TRBJ2-1, with TRBD2 matching over 7 bases. The germline gives CDR1 SGHTA, CDR2 FQGTGA. This CDR3 has 16 residues.

The chain has TRBV29-1 and TRBJ1-1; TRBD1 agrees at 7 bases. The CDR3 is 14 residues long. Germline lookup yields CDR1 SQVTM and CDR2 ANQGSEA. J lost 6 bases, V lost 6 bases, and 13 bases had no gene match. The CDR3 sequence is CSVPDREGGPEAFF. The CDR3 DNA reads TGCAGCGTCCCCGACAGGGAGGGGGGGCCTGAAGCTTTCTTT.

This rearrangement joins TRBV3-1 to TRBJ2-5, with unresolved D. The V end lost 3 bases, the J end lost 6 bases, and 5 bases lay between the germline ends. Germline CDR1 LGHDT, CDR2 YNNKEL (reference sequence). CDR3 size: 11 residues. The CDR3 here is CASSQGQTQYF. DNA of the CDR3: TGTGCCAGCAGCCAGGGTCAGACCCAGTACTTC.

This sequence joins TRBV30 and TRBJ1-2; the D is unclear. The CDR3 is made up of 13 amino acids. The V end lost 0 bases, the J end lost 4 bases, and 9 bases lay between the germline ends. Germline assignment: CDR1 GTSNPN and CDR2 SVGIG (reference sequence). CDR3 amino acids: CAWSVSLPYGYTF. The DNA for the CDR3 is TGTGCCTGGAGTGTGAGCCTACCCTATGGCTACACCTTC.

This clonotype was recorded at least ten times. J is TRBJ1-5 and V is TRBV12-3 or TRBV12-4; 9 bases fit TRBD1. The CDR3 extends over 14 amino acids. Germline trimming cut 4 bases from V and 7 bases from J; bases unmatched to any gene: 5. The CDR3 nucleotides are TGTGCCAGCAGTTGGACAGGGGTCAGGCAGCCCCAGCATTTT. Residues: CASSWTGVRQPQHF.

This clonotype has more than one count but fewer than ten. The chain has TRBV7-3 and TRBJ2-3; possibly TRBD1 or TRBD2 for D (6 bases each). There are 13 residues in the CDR3. V dropped 8 bases and J dropped 6 bases, with 15 bases sitting between them. CDR1 and CDR2 (germline): SGHTA, FQGTGA. CDR3 sequence: CASSRGVTDTQYF. DNA of the CDR3: TGTGCCAGCTCAAGGGGGGTTACCGATACGCAGTATTTT.

This clonotype was seen ten or more times. The V call is TRBV7-2, the J call TRBJ2-1; 7 bases align to TRBD2. Germline V gene data show CDR1 as SGHTA and CDR2 as FQGNSA. After removal of 4 bases from V and 5 bases from J, the junction contained 14 bases not matched to a gene. The CDR3 is 17 amino acids. The CDR3 DNA is TGTGCCAGCAGCTCCCGATATATGCCTAGCGGTAACAATGAGCAGTTCTTC. Its protein product is CASSSRYMPSGNNEQFF.